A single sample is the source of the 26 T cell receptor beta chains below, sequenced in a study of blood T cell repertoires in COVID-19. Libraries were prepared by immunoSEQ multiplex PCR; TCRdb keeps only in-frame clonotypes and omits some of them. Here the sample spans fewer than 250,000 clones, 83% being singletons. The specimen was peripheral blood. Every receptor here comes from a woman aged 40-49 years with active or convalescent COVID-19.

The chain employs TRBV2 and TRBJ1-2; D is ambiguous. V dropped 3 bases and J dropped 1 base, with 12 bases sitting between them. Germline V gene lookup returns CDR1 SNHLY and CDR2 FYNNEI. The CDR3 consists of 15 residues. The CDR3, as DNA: TGTGCCAGCAGTGAGAGGGCGGAATTTAACTATGGCTACACCTTC. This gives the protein CASSERAEFNYGYTF.

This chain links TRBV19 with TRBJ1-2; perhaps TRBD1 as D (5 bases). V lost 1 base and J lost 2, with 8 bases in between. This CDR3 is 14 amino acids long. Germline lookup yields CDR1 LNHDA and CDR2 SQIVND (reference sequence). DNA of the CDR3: TGTGCCAGTAGTATAGGCAGGGCCAACTATGGCTACACCTTC. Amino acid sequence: CASSIGRANYGYTF. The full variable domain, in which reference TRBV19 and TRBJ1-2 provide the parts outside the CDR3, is DGGITQSPKYLFRKEGQNVTLSCEQNLNHDAMYWYRQDPGQGLRLIYYSQIVNDFQKGDIAEGYSVSREKKESFPLTVTSAQKNPTAFYLCASSIGRANYGYTFGSGTRLTVV.

The CDR3 DNA follows: TGTGCCTGGGAACAGGGGTCCTACGAGCAGTACTTC. The encoded protein is CAWEQGSYEQYF. This chain joins TRBV30 and TRBJ2-7, with 7 bases matching TRBD1. The V gene's germline CDR1 is GTSNPN and CDR2 SVGIG (reference sequence). V was clipped by 5 bases and J by 1 base; unmatched bases: 2. The CDR3 covers 12 residues.

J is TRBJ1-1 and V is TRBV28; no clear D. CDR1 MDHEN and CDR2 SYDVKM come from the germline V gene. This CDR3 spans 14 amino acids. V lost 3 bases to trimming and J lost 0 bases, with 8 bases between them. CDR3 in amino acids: CASSFVQLNTEAFF. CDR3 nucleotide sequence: TGTGCCAGCAGTTTCGTACAGTTGAACACTGAAGCTTTCTTT. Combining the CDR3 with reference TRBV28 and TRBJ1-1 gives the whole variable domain DVKVTQSSRYLVKRTGEKVFLECVQDMDHENMFWYRQDPGLGLRLIYFSYDVKMKEKGDIPEGYSVSREKKERFSLILESASTNQTSMYLCASSFVQLNTEAFFGQGTRLTVV.

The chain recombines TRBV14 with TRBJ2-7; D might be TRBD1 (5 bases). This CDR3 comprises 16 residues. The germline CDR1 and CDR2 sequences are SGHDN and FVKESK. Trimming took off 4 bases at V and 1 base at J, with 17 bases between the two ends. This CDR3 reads CASSPWGRERSYEQYF. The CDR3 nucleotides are TGTGCCAGCAGCCCCTGGGGCAGGGAACGTTCCTACGAGCAGTACTTC.

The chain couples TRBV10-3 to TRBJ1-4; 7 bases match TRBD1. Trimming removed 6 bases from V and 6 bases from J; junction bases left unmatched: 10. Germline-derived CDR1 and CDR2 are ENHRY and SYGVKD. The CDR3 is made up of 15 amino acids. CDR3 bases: TGTGCCATCAGCCGTTCGACAGGGCTACATGAAAAACTGTTTTTT. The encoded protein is CAISRSTGLHEKLFF.

Written as DNA, the CDR3 is TGTGCCAGCAGCCCAGGACTAGGGGTAAAGGATACGCAGTATTTT. Translated: CASSPGLGVKDTQYF. J is TRBJ2-3 and V is TRBV7-3; 7 bases align to TRBD2. Trimming at V came to 5 bases and at J to 6 bases, leaving 11 bases not matched to a gene. Germline assignment: CDR1 SGHTA and CDR2 FQGTGA. The CDR3 is made up of 15 amino acids.

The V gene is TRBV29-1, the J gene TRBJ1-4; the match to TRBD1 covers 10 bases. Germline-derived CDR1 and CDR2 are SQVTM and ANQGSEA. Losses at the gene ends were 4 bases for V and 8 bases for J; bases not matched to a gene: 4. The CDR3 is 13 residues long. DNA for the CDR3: TGCAGCGTTGGGGACAGGGGATACGAAAAACTGTTTTTT. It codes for CSVGDRGYEKLFF.

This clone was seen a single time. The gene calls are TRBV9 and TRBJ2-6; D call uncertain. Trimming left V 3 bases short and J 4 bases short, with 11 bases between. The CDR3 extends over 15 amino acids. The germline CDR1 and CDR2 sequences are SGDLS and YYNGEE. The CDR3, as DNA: TGTGCCAGCAGCGAGACCGGGTTGGGGGCCAACGTCCTGACTTTC. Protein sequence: CASSETGLGANVLTF. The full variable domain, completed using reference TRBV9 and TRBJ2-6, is DSGVTQTPKHLITATGQRVTLRCSPRSGDLSVYWYQQSLDQGLQFLIQYYNGEERAKGNILERFSAQQFPDLHSELNLSSLELGDSALYFCASSETGLGANVLTFGAGSRLTVL.

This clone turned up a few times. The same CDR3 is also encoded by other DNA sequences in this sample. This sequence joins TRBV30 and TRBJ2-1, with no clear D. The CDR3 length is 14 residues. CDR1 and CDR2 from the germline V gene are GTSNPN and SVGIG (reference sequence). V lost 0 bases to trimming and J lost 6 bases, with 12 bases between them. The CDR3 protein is CAWSVSRYGNEQFF. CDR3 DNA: TGTGCCTGGAGTGTATCCAGGTATGGCAATGAGCAGTTCTTC.

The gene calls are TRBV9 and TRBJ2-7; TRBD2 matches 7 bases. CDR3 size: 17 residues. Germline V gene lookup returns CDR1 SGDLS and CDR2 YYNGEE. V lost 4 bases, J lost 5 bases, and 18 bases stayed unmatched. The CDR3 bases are TGTGCCAGCAGCTCCGCATCGGCGGGAGTTGGTTTGGACGAGCAGTACTTC. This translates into CASSSASAGVGLDEQYF.

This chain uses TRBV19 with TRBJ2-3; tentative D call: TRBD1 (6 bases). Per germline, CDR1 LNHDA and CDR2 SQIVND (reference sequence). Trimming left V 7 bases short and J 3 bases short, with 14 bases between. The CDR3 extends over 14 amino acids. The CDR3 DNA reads TGTGCCAGTAAGCCCTCCGACAGGACAGATACGCAGTATTTT. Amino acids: CASKPSDRTDTQYF.

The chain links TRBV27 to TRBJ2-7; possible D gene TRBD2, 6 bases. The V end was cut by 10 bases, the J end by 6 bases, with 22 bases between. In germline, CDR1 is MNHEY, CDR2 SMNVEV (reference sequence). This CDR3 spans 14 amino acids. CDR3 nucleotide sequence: TGTGCCACCAAACTCCTTATGTCGGAGGGCGAGCAGTACTTC. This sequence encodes CATKLLMSEGEQYF.

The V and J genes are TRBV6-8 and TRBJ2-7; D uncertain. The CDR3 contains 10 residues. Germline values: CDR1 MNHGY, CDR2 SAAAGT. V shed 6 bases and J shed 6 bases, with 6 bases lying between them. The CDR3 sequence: CASRETEQYF. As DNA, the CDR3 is TGTGCCAGCAGGGAGACCGAGCAGTACTTC.

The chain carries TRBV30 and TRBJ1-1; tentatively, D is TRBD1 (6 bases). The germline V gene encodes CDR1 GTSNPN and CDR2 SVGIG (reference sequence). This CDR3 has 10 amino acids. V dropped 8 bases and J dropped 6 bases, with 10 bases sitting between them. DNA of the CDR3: TGTGCCGGGGGCGTCTCTGAAGCTTTCTTT. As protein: CAGGVSEAFF.

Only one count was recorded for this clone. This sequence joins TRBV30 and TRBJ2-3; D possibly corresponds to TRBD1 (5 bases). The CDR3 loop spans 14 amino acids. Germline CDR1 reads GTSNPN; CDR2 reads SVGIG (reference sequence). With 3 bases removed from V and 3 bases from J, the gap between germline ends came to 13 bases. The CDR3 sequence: CAWRWQGKTDTQYF. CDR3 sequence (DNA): TGTGCCTGGAGATGGCAGGGTAAAACAGATACGCAGTATTTT. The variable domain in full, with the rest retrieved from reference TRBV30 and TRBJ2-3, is SQTIHQWPATLVQPVGSPLSLECTVEGTSNPNLYWYRQAAGRGLQLLFYSVGIGQISSEVPQNLSASRPQDRQFILSSKKLLLSDSGFYLCAWRWQGKTDTQYFGPGTRLTVL.

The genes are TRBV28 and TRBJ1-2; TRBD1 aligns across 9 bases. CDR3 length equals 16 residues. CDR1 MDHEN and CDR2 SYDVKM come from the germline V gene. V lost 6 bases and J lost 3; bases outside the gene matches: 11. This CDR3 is CASSSPGQGNDYGYTF. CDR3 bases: TGTGCCAGCAGCTCTCCTGGACAGGGGAATGACTATGGCTACACCTTC.

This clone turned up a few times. CDR3 DNA sequence: TGCGCCAGCAGCCCCAACAGCGGGAGGGGGGAAAACATTCAGTACTTC. Amino acid sequence: CASSPNSGRGENIQYF. The rearrangement joins TRBV5-1 to TRBJ2-4; TRBD2 aligns across 10 bases. This CDR3 has 16 residues. The V gene's germline CDR1 is SGHRS and CDR2 YFSETQ. The J segment lost 5 bases and the V segment lost 4 bases, leaving 9 bases of the junction unmatched.

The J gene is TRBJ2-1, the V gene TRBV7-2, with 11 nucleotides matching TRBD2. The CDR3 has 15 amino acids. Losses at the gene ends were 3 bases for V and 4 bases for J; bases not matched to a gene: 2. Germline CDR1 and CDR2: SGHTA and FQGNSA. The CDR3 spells CASSFTSGGYNEQFF. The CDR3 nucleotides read TGTGCCAGCAGCTTTACTAGCGGGGGATACAATGAGCAGTTCTTC.

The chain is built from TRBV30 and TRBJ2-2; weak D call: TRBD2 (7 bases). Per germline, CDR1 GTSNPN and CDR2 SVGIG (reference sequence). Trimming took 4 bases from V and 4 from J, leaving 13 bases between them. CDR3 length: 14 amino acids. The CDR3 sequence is CAWNLRGGTGELFF. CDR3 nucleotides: TGTGCCTGGAATTTGAGGGGGGGCACCGGGGAGCTGTTTTTT.

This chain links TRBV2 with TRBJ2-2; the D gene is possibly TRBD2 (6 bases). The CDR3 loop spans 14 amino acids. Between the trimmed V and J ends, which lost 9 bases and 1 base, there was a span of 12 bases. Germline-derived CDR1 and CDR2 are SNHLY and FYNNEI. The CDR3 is CASKVGGNTGELFF. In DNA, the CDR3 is TGTGCCAGTAAGGTGGGGGGGAACACCGGGGAGCTGTTTTTT.

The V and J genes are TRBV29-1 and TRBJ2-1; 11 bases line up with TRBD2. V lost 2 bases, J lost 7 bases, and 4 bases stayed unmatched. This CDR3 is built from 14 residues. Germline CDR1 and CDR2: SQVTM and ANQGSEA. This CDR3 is CSVETSGSSNEQFF. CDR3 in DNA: TGCAGCGTTGAAACTAGCGGGAGTTCGAATGAGCAGTTCTTC.

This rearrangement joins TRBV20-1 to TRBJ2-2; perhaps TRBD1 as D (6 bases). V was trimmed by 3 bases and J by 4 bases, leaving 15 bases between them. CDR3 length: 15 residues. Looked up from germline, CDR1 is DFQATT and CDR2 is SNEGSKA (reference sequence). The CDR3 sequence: CSASPAGAGTGELFF. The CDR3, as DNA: TGCAGTGCTAGTCCGGCAGGGGCTGGCACCGGGGAGCTGTTTTTT.

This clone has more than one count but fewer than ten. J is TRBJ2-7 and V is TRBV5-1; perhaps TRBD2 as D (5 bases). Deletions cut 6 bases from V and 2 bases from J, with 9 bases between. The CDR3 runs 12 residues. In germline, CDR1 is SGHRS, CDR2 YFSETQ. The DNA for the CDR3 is TGCGCCAGCAACCGGGATCCCTACGAGCAGTACTTC. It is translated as CASNRDPYEQYF.

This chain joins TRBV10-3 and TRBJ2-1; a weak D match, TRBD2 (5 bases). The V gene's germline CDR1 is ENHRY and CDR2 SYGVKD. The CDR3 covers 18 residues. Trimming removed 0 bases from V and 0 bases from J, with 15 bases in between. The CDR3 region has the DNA TGTGCCATCAGTGAGTCTAGCAACTGCCGGGACTCCTACAATGAGCAGTTCTTC. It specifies CAISESSNCRDSYNEQFF.

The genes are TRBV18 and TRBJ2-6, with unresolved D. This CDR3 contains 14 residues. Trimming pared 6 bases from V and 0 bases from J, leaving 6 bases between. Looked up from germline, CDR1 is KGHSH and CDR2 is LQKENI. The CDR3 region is CASSENSGANVLTF. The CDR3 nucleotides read TGTGCCAGCTCCGAGAACTCTGGGGCCAACGTCCTGACTTTC.